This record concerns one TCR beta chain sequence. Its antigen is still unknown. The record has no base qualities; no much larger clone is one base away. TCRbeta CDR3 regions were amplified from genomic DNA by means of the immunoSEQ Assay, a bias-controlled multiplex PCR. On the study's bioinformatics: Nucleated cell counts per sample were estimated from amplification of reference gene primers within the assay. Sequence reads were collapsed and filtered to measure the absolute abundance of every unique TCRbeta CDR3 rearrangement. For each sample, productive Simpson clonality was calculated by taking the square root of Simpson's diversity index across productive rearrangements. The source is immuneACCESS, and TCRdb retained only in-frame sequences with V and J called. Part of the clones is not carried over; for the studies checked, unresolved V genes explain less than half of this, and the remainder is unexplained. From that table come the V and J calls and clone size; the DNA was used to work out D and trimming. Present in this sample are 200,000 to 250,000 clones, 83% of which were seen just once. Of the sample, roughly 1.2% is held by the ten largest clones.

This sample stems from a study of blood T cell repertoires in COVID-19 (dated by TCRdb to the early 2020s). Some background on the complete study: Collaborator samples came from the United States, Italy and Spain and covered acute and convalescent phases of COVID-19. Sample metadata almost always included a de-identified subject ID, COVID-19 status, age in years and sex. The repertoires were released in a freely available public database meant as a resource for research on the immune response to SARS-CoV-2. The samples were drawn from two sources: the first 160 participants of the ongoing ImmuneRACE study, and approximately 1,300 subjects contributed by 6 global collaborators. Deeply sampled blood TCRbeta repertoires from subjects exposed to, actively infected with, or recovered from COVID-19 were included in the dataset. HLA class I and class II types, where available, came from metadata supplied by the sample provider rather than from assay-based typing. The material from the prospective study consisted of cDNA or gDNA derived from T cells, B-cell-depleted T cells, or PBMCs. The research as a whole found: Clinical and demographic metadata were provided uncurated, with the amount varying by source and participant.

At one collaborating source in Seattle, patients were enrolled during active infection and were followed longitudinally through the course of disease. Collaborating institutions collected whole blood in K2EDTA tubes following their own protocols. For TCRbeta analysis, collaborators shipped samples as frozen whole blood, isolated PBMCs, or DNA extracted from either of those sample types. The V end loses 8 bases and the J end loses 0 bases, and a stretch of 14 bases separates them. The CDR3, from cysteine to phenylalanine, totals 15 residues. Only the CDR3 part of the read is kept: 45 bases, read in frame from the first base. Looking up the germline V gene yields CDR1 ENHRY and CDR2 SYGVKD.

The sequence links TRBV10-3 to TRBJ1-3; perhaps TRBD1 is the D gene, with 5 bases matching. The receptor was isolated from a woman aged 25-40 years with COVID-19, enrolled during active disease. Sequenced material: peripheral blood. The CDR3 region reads CAIRPTVISGNTIYF. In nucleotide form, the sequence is TGTGCCATCCGGCCGACAGTGATCTCTGGAAACACCATATATTTT.